This entry lists 14 T cell receptor beta chains sequenced from one sample in a study of cytomegalovirus exposure and HLA in healthy donors. PCR amplification relied on 60 Vbeta primers (plus 13 Jbeta primers). Assay: immunoSEQ multiplex PCR; the TCRdb copy retains only in-frame clones and omits some. The profile shows 180,000 or so clones, about three quarters of them singletons. Sequenced sample: PBMCs. Receptors originate from a woman aged 55-70 years in good health and CMV-seropositive.

This clone appeared once. The chain links TRBV7-6 to TRBJ1-1, with 10 bases identical to TRBD1. The germline gives CDR1 SGHVS, CDR2 FNYEAQ. The CDR3 extends over 15 amino acids. J was trimmed by 8 bases and V by 1 base; bases with no gene match: 7. CDR3 coding DNA: TGTGCCAGCAGCTTAGGGGGACAGGGGCGACAGGAAGCTTTCTTT. It codes for CASSLGGQGRQEAFF.

The rearrangement uses TRBV11-3 and TRBJ2-3; no firm D call. CDR1 is SGHNT and CDR2 is YENEEA in the germline V gene. The CDR3 contains 12 residues. Trimming took 5 bases from V and 5 from J, leaving 8 bases between them. The CDR3 is CASSLRQDTQYF. The CDR3 DNA reads TGTGCCAGCAGCCTCAGACAAGATACGCAGTATTTT.

CDR3 region: CASTPSEFSGFGELFF. CDR3 coding DNA: TGCGCCAGCACCCCGAGCGAATTTTCCGGTTTCGGGGAGCTGTTTTTT. V gene TRBV5-1 combines with J gene TRBJ2-2, with D unresolved. V lost 6 bases to trimming and J lost 7 bases, with 22 bases between them. The CDR3 has 16 amino acids. Germline values: CDR1 SGHRS, CDR2 YFSETQ.

J is TRBJ1-1 and V is TRBV5-1; the D is unclear. Germline values: CDR1 SGHRS, CDR2 YFSETQ. With 0 bases removed from V and 7 bases from J, the gap between germline ends came to 4 bases. CDR3 size: 11 residues. The CDR3 sequence is CASSLGVEAFF. CDR3 in DNA: TGCGCCAGCAGCTTGGGAGTTGAAGCTTTCTTT.

The V and J genes are TRBV7-9 and TRBJ1-5; no reliable D call. Germline V lookup: CDR1 SEHNR, CDR2 FQNEAQ (reference sequence). V dropped 6 bases and J dropped 6 bases, with 15 bases sitting between them. This CDR3 comprises 14 residues. CDR3 protein: CASRGSIPGQPQHF. CDR3 in DNA: TGTGCCAGCAGAGGAAGCATACCAGGTCAGCCCCAGCATTTT. Filled out from reference TRBV7-9 and TRBJ1-5, the complete variable domain reads DTGVSQNPRHKITKRGQNVTFRCDPISEHNRLYWYRQTLGQGPEFLTYFQNEAQLEKSRLLSDRFSAERPKGSFSTLEIQRTEQGDSAMYLCASRGSIPGQPQHFGDGTRLSIL.

This sequence joins TRBV27 and TRBJ2-2, with 9 bases fitting TRBD1. V shed 3 bases and J 8 bases; nucleotides not matched to a gene: 10. CDR1 MNHEY and CDR2 SMNVEV come from the germline V gene (reference sequence). The CDR3 contains 16 residues. As DNA, the CDR3 is TGTGCCAGCAGTTTGTCCCTACAGGGGGCGCAAGGGGAGCTGTTTTTT. As protein: CASSLSLQGAQGELFF.

This sequence joins TRBV6-5 and TRBJ2-1; 14 bases are shared with TRBD2. The V gene end was trimmed by 4 bases and the J gene end by 7 bases; junction bases not matched to a gene: 3. The CDR3 runs to 15 residues. The germline CDR1 and CDR2 sequences are MNHEY and SVGAGI. The CDR3 spells CASSSGLAGANEQFF. CDR3 bases: TGTGCCAGCAGTTCGGGACTAGCGGGAGCTAATGAGCAGTTCTTC.

The chain is built from TRBV5-1 and TRBJ2-7; 8 bases fit TRBD2. V shed 3 bases, J shed 4 bases, and the junction held 12 bases outside the gene matches. The V gene's germline CDR1 is SGHRS and CDR2 YFSETQ. This CDR3 is 16 amino acids long. CDR3 DNA: TGCGCCAGCAGCTCATGGACGATAGCGGGGTCGTACGAGCAGTACTTC. Protein product: CASSSWTIAGSYEQYF.

This clone occurred a few times. CDR3 coding DNA: TGTGCCAGCAGCTTAGGGTGGGGAGGGGACGAGCAGTACTTC. It specifies CASSLGWGGDEQYF. The J gene is TRBJ2-7, the V gene TRBV7-6; 7 bases map to TRBD2. Germline trimming cut 1 base from V and 5 bases from J; bases unmatched to any gene: 5. The CDR3 loop spans 14 amino acids. Per germline, CDR1 SGHVS and CDR2 FNYEAQ.

The J gene is TRBJ2-3, the V gene TRBV23-1; tentative D call: TRBD2 (7 bases). TRBV23-1 is marked as an open reading frame, function uncertain. The germline V and J ends were trimmed by 2 bases and 4 bases, with 13 bases remaining between them. This CDR3 contains 15 residues. CDR3: CASSQRGGVPDTQYF. CDR3 nucleotides: TGCGCCAGCAGTCAAAGGGGGGGGGTCCCAGATACGCAGTATTTT.

The genes are TRBV7-8 and TRBJ1-3, with 9 bases lining up with TRBD1. Germline V gives CDR1 SGHVS, CDR2 FQNEAQ. Trimming cost V 3 bases and J 2 bases; bases outside gene matches: 8. This CDR3 comprises 17 residues. Here the CDR3 reads CASSLTLQGAAGNTIYF. In DNA, the CDR3 is TGTGCCAGCAGCTTGACCTTACAGGGGGCTGCTGGAAACACCATATATTTT.

CDR3 amino acids: CASSYSGRSNEQYF. In nucleotides, the CDR3 is TGTGCCAGCAGTTACAGCGGGAGATCCAACGAGCAGTACTTC. The rearrangement links TRBV6-5 to TRBJ2-7, with 8 positions matching TRBD2. The CDR3 loop spans 14 amino acids. J lost 5 bases, V lost 2 bases, and 5 bases had no gene match. In germline, CDR1 is MNHEY, CDR2 SVGAGI.

Note on this clone: One end of the junction is discordant with germline, which a read error may explain. The chain joins TRBV5-4 to TRBJ2-3; the match to TRBD2 covers 7 bases. This CDR3 contains 15 residues. Germline CDR1 SGHNT, CDR2 YYREEE (reference sequence). The CDR3, as DNA: TGTGCCAGCAGCTTCGGGGGGTTTCGCCCAGATACACAGTATTTT. This encodes CASSFGGFRPDTQYF.

With regard to this clone: At one of its ends the junction is not consistent with the germline gene, which may arise from a read error. CDR3 in amino acids: CASSEALRTGSDF. Written as DNA, the CDR3 is TGTGCCAGCAGTGAAGCCTTAAGGACAGGGAGTGACTTC. The chain employs TRBV6-1 and TRBJ2-7; 8 bases align to TRBD1. The germline CDR1 and CDR2 sequences are MNHNS and SASEGT. The CDR3 sequence is 13 residues long.